A selection of T cell receptor beta chains follows, all from one sample in a study of T cells in narcolepsy. Only in-frame clones appear in the TCRdb table, and some are missing; sequencing was by immunoSEQ multiplex PCR. This repertoire shows tens of thousands of clones, approximately 78% found once; its top ten account for around 2.3%. The sequenced sample was CD45RA- memory CD4+ T cells from PBMCs. The source is a human donor with narcolepsy. CDR3s include the opening cysteine and the closing phenylalanine or tryptophan. The D gene is left open where the match is weak. A row's size may be missing; if present it is once, few, many or a size class.

j_call | v_call | d_call | clone_size | cdr3_nt | cdr3_aa
TRBJ1-5 | TRBV9 | TRBD1 | - | TGTGCCAGCAGCGCCGGGACAGGGGGATATCAGCCCCAGCATTTT | CASSAGTGGYQPQHF
TRBJ1-2 | TRBV6-5 | - | - | TGTGCCAGCAGTGAATCTGGGAATGGCTACACCTTC | CASSESGNGYTF
TRBJ2-1 | TRBV9 | TRBD2 | few | TGTGCCAGCAGCGTAGTGGCTAGCGGGACCAATGAGCAGTTCTTC | CASSVVASGTNEQFF
TRBJ2-7 | TRBV11-3 | TRBD2 | - | TGTGCCAGCAGCTTAACCAGCGGGGCCTCACGAGTCGAGCAGTACTTC | CASSLTSGASRVEQYF
TRBJ1-4 | TRBV28 | - | - | TGTGCCAGCGTGGGGGGGCTGGGAACTAATGAAAAACTGTTTTTT | CASVGGLGTNEKLFF
TRBJ2-7 | TRBV5-1 | - | few | TGCGCCAGCAGCCTACTTGCGTCGTACGAGCAGTACTTC | CASSLLASYEQYF
TRBJ2-3 | TRBV4-3 | - | - | TGCGCCAGCAGCCAGGACTCCAGGGGCAGGGCCCACTGGTATTTT | CASSQDSRGRAHWYF
TRBJ2-3 | TRBV5-1 | TRBD1 | few | TGCGCCAGCTCCGACAGGGTCGGTAGCACAGATACGCAGTATTTT | CASSDRVGSTDTQYF
TRBJ2-7 | TRBV5-1 | TRBD1 | - | TGCGCCAGCAGCCGGGACAGGGCCTACGAGCAGTACTTC | CASSRDRAYEQYF
TRBJ2-7 | TRBV5-1 | TRBD2 | - | TGCGCCAGCAGGCTGAGGACTAGCGGGAACTACGAGCAGTACTTC | CASRLRTSGNYEQYF
TRBJ2-1 | TRBV7-3 | - | - | TGTGCCAGCAGCTTAACGGGAGGAGGCCTCCTAAGGGGGAATGAGCAGTTCTTC | CASSLTGGGLLRGNEQFF
TRBJ2-5 | TRBV5-1 | TRBD2 | few | TGCGCCAGCAGCCCCGGGACTAGCGTGGAGACCCAGTACTTC | CASSPGTSVETQYF
TRBJ2-1 | TRBV6-5 | - | - | TGTGCCAGCGGTACGGGCCGAGAGGGGTTCTTC | CASGTGREGFF
TRBJ1-2 | TRBV5-5 | TRBD1 | - | TGTGCCAGCAGCTTGGAAACAGGGGGTAGCTACACCTTC | CASSLETGGSYTF
TRBJ1-5 | TRBV6-6 | - | - | TGTGCCACCTCGACAGAATCTGGCAATCAGCCCCAGCATTTT | CATSTESGNQPQHF
TRBJ2-3 | TRBV7-9 | TRBD1 | - | TGTGCCAGCAGCCTGAGACAGGGAGTGGATACGCAGTATTTT | CASSLRQGVDTQYF
TRBJ1-2 | TRBV28 | - | few | TGTGCCAGCAGTTTCGTAGGGACCAGTGAATCCTATGGCTACACCTTC | CASSFVGTSESYGYTF
TRBJ1-1 | TRBV29-1 | TRBD1 | - | TGCAGCGTTCGACAGGGGTCCACTGAAGCTTTCTTT | CSVRQGSTEAFF
TRBJ2-3 | TRBV5-8 | - | - | TGTGCCAGCAGCTTGCCCCCGGAAGATACGCAGTATTTT | CASSLPPEDTQYF
TRBJ1-5 | TRBV7-2 | - | - | TGTGCCAGCAGCTTAGTGGCAGGGAAAGATCAGCCCCAGCATTTT | CASSLVAGKDQPQHF
TRBJ1-6 | TRBV10-3 | TRBD1 | - | TGTGCCATCAGGGTCGACAGGGCGAATTCACCCCTCCACTTT | CAIRVDRANSPLHF
TRBJ1-4 | TRBV7-6 | TRBD1 | - | TGTGCCAGCAGCCCGGGCGGGACAGCGGATCCTACTAATGAAAAACTGTTTTTT | CASSPGGTADPTNEKLFF
TRBJ2-1 | TRBV23-1 | TRBD2 | - | TGCGCCAGCAGTCGTCCCCCGGGACTAGCGGTCCCCAATGAGCAGTTCTTC | CASSRPPGLAVPNEQFF
TRBJ1-4 | TRBV5-1 | TRBD1 | - | TGCGCCAGCGGCCCTAGGGGGCCGGGGCAGGGGGAAAAACTGTTTTTT | CASGPRGPGQGEKLFF
TRBJ2-3 | TRBV4-3 | - | few | TGCGCCAGCAGCCAAGCACCGATCACAGATACGCAGTATTTT | CASSQAPITDTQYF
TRBJ2-5 | TRBV5-1 | - | - | TGCGCCAGCCTCCGGGGGGCAGGGGAGACCCAGTACTTC | CASLRGAGETQYF
TRBJ2-3 | TRBV6-6 | - | - | TGTGCCAGCAGTGGAACTGCAGATACGCAGTATTTT | CASSGTADTQYF
TRBJ1-5 | TRBV6-1 | - | - | TGTGCCAGCAGTCCTTGGCAGGGAGGGAATCAGCCCCAGCATTTT | CASSPWQGGNQPQHF
TRBJ2-4 | TRBV5-1 | TRBD2 | - | TGCGCCAGCAGCTTGGGAAGGGAGGGGGCCAAAAACATTCAGTACTTC | CASSLGREGAKNIQYF
TRBJ2-5 | TRBV5-1 | - | - | TGCGCCAGCAGCTGGGGGACTCAAGAGACCCAGTACTTC | CASSWGTQETQYF
TRBJ1-2 | TRBV5-1 | TRBD1 | - | TGCGCCAGCAGCTTGGTCTTTGATCCGGGACAGGGAAACTATGGCTACACCTTC | CASSLVFDPGQGNYGYTF
TRBJ1-1 | TRBV30 | TRBD1 | - | TGTGCCTGGGGGGACAGGGGGCGCTTAACTGAAGCTTTCTTT | CAWGDRGRLTEAFF
TRBJ1-1 | TRBV25-1 | TRBD1 | - | TGTGCCAGCAGTGTCTCAGGGGGGGAAGGGCCTGAAGCTTTCTTT | CASSVSGGEGPEAFF
TRBJ1-2 | TRBV6-5 | TRBD1 | - | TGTGCCAGCAGTTACCGGACAGGGGGCTATGGCTACACCTTC | CASSYRTGGYGYTF
TRBJ2-7 | TRBV4-1 | TRBD1 | - | TGCGCCAGCAGCCGAGGGGGGAGGACAGGGGCCTACGGAGGGGAGTACTTC | CASSRGGRTGAYGGEYF
TRBJ2-7 | TRBV28 | TRBD1 | - | TGTGCCAGCAGTTCCCGGTGGACAGGGGGCGGACCCCAGTCGAGGAACGAGCAGTACTTC | CASSSRWTGGGPQSRNEQYF
TRBJ2-7 | TRBV7-8 | - | - | TGTGCCAGCAGCTTACAGTCCGTCGGCGCCACCTACGAGCAGTACTTC | CASSLQSVGATYEQYF
TRBJ2-5 | TRBV11-3 | TRBD1 | - | TGTGCCAGCAGACGACAGGGTGAAGAGACCCAGTACTTC | CASRRQGEETQYF
TRBJ1-4 | TRBV13 | - | - | TGTGCCAGCAGCTGGGGCCGGGAAAAACTGTTTTTT | CASSWGREKLFF
TRBJ1-2 | TRBV28 | - | - | TGTGCCAGCAGTCTCCTTACAGGGAGCTATGGCTACACCTTC | CASSLLTGSYGYTF
TRBJ2-5 | TRBV2 | TRBD1 | - | TGTGCCAGAAACAGGGACAGAGAGACCCAGTACTTC | CARNRDRETQYF
TRBJ2-1 | TRBV7-9 | - | - | TGTGCCAGCAGCTTAGCCGGGCCTTCCAACCTCTACAATGAGCAGTTCTTC | CASSLAGPSNLYNEQFF
TRBJ1-2 | TRBV19 | - | - | TGTGCCAGTAGTATTAGGAGTACCGGCTACACCTTC | CASSIRSTGYTF
TRBJ1-5 | TRBV6-1 | TRBD1 | - | TGTGCCAGCAGTGAAGCGGGACAGGGGGCTCAGCCCCAGCATTTT | CASSEAGQGAQPQHF
TRBJ1-3 | TRBV18 | - | few | TGTGCCAGCTCAACTCCCCAGGAGGGCTCTGGAAACACCATATATTTT | CASSTPQEGSGNTIYF
TRBJ2-4 | TRBV15 | TRBD2 | - | TGTGCCACCAGCAGTGTGGTAGCGGGAATGGCTGGGAACATTCAGTACTTC | CATSSVVAGMAGNIQYF
TRBJ2-2 | TRBV18 | TRBD1 | - | TGTGCCAGCTCACCGAATTTGGGACAGGGGTTCGGGGAGCTGTTTTTT | CASSPNLGQGFGELFF
TRBJ2-1 | TRBV5-4 | TRBD2 | - | TGTGCCAGCAGCAGGGGACTAGCGGGGGGGATACGCTCCTACAATGAGCAGTTCTTC | CASSRGLAGGIRSYNEQFF
TRBJ2-3 | TRBV20-1 | - | - | TGCAGTGCGAGGACTGGAGATACGCAGTATTTT | CSARTGDTQYF
TRBJ2-1 | TRBV27 | TRBD2 | once | TGTGCCAGCAGTTTAACAGCGGGATGGGACAATGAGCAGTTCTTC | CASSLTAGWDNEQFF
TRBJ2-5 | TRBV5-1 | - | - | TGCGCCAGCAGCGGGAGCCCGACCAAAGAGACCCAGTACTTC | CASSGSPTKETQYF
TRBJ1-1 | TRBV6-6 | - | few | TGTGCCAGCAGTGACCGACAGGCCAACACTGAAGCTTTCTTT | CASSDRQANTEAFF
TRBJ2-2 | TRBV19 | - | once | TGTGCCAGTAGTCCGCCCCTTGCCGGGGAGCTGTTTTTT | CASSPPLAGELFF
TRBJ2-1 | TRBV6-4 | TRBD1 | - | TGTGCCAGCAGTGAGGCAGGGGGATGGAATGAGCAGTTCTTC | CASSEAGGWNEQFF